The clone carrying this T cell receptor (beta chain) was seen more than once but under ten times. The missing conserved phenylalanine or tryptophan at the end of this CDR3 makes a read error likely. Because the CDR3's place on the DNA is in doubt, the DNA is left out and the CDR3 is given as listed by TCRdb. These data originate in a study of T-cell reconstitution after alpha-beta-depleted transplantation in children. The CDR3 length is 8 residues, termini included. CDR1 is MNHEY, CDR2 SMNVEV, per germline (reference sequence). A TCRbeta library incorporating unique molecular identifiers was prepared. MiXCR was run by TCRdb on the PCR reads, yielding one entry per CDR3 protein. The sample records 400,000 to 500,000 distinct CDR3 sequences, roughly 10% being singletons.

The gene calls are TRBV27 and TRBJ1-4. Here the sequenced sample was PBMCs from the stem cell graft donor, taken from the stem cell graft. The receptor was derived from a human donor who donated a stem cell graft to a child with acute myeloid leukemia. The CDR3: CASSSEII.